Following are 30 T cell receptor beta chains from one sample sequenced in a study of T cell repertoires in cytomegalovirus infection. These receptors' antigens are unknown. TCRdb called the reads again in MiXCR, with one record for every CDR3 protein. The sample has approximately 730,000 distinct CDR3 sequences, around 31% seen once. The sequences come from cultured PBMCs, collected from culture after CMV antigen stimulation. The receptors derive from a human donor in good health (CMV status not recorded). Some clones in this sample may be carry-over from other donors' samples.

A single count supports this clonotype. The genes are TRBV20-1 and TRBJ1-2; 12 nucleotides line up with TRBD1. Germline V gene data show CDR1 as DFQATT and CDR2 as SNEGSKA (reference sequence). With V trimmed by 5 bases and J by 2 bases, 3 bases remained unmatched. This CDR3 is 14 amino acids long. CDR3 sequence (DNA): TGCAGTGCTTCCGGGACAGGGGGCAACTATGGCTACACCTTC. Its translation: CSASGTGGNYGYTF.

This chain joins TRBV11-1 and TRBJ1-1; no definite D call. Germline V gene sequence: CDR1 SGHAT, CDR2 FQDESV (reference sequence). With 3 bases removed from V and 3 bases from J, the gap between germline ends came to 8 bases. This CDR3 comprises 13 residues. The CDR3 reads CASSLSVDTEAFF. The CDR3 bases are TGTGCCAGCAGCTTGTCGGTGGACACTGAAGCTTTCTTT.

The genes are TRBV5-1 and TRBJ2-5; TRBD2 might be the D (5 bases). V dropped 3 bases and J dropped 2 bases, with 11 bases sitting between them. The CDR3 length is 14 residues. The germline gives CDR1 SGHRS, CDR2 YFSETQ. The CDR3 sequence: CASSYGGQQETQYF. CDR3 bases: TGCGCCAGCAGCTACGGAGGCCAGCAAGAGACCCAGTACTTC. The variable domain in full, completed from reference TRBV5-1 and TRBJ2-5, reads KAGVTQTPRYLIKTRGQQVTLSCSPISGHRSVSWYQQTPGQGLQFLFEYFSETQRNKGNFPGRFSGRQFSNSRSEMNVSTLELGDSALYLCASSYGGQQETQYFGPGTRLLVL.

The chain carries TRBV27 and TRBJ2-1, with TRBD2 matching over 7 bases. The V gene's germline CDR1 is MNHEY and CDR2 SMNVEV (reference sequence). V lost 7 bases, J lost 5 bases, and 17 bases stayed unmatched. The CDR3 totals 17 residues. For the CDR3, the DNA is TGTGCCAGCAAGCCCCCCGGGGGGACCACTAGAGACAATGAGCAGTTCTTC. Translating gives CASKPPGGTTRDNEQFF.

CDR3 in DNA: TGTGCCAGCAGCCGGACTAGCCAGCACGAGCAGTACTTC. It translates to CASSRTSQHEQYF. This chain connects TRBV6-5 to TRBJ2-7; TRBD2 matches 8 bases. CDR3 length: 13 amino acids. Germline CDR1 is MNHEY and CDR2 is SVGAGI. Trimming at V came to 6 bases and at J to 5 bases, leaving 6 bases not matched to a gene.

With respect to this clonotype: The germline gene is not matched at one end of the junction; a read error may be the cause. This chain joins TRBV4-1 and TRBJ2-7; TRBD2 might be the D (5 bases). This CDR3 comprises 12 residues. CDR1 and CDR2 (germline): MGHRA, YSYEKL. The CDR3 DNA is TGTGCCAGCGGCGACCTTTCCTACGAGCAGTACTTC. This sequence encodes CASGDLSYEQYF.

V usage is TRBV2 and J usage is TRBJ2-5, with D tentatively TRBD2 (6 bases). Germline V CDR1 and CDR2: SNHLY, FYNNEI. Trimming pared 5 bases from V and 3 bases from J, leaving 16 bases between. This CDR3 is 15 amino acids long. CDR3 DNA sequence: TGTGCCAGCAGTCAGCCGGGACTGAATAAAGAGACCCAGTACTTC. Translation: CASSQPGLNKETQYF.

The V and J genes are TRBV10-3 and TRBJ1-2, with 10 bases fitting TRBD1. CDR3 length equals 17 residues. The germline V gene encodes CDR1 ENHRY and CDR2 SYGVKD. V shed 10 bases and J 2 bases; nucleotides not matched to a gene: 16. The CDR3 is CATHPQGQGLDNYGYTF. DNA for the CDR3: TGTGCCACTCATCCCCAGGGACAGGGGCTCGACAACTATGGCTACACCTTC.

The DNA of the CDR3 is TGTGCCAGCAGCCCCGGACAGGCCACTGAAGCTTTCTTT. Protein sequence: CASSPGQATEAFF. The genes are TRBV12-3 or TRBV12-4 and TRBJ1-1; 7 nucleotides align to TRBD1. The V gene end was trimmed by 6 bases and the J gene end by 4 bases; junction bases not matched to a gene: 5. This CDR3 has 13 residues.

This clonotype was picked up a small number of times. The CDR3 reads CAISGGPNEQFF. DNA for the CDR3: TGTGCCATCAGTGGCGGCCCCAATGAGCAGTTCTTC. The chain recombines TRBV10-3 with TRBJ2-1; D is ambiguous. CDR1 is ENHRY, CDR2 SYGVKD, per germline. Trimming cost V 4 bases and J 6 bases, with 7 bases left between them. The CDR3 is 12 residues long.

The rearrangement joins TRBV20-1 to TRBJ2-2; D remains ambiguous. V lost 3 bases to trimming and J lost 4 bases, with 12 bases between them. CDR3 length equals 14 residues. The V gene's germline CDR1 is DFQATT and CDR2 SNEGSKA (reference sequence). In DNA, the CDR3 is TGCAGTGCTAGGGTCAGAAGGTCCACCGGGGAGCTGTTTTTT. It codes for CSARVRRSTGELFF.

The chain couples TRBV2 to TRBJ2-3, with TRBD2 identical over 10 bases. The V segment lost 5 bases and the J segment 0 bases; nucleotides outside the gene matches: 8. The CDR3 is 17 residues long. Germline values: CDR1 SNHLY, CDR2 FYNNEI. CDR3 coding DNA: TGTGCCAGCAGTATTAAACGGACTAGCGGAAGCACAGATACGCAGTATTTT. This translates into CASSIKRTSGSTDTQYF.

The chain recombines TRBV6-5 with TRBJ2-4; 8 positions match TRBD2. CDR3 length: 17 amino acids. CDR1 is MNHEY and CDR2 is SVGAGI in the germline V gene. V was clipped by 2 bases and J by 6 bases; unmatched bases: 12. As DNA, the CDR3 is TGTGCCAGCAGTTACCACCGGAGCGGGAGCGAAGGAAACATTCAGTACTTC. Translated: CASSYHRSGSEGNIQYF.

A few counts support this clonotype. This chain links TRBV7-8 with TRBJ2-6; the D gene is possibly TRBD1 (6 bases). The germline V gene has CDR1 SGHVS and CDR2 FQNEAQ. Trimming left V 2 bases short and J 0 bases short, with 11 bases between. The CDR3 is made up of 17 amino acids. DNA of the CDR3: TGTGCCAGCAGCTTATGGGGGCAGTACTCTGGGGCCAACGTCCTGACTTTC. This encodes CASSLWGQYSGANVLTF.

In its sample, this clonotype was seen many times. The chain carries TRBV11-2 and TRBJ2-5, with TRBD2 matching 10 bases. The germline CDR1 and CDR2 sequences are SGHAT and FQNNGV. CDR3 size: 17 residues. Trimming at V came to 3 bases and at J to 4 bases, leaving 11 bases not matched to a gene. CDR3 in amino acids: CASSFRLAGPSRETQYF. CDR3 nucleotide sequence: TGTGCCAGCAGCTTCAGACTAGCGGGCCCTTCGAGAGAGACCCAGTACTTC.

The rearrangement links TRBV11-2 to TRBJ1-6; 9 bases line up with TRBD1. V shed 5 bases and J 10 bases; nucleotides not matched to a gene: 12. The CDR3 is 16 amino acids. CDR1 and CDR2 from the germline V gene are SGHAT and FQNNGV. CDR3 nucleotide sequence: TGTGCCAGCAGCCGTCAACCGGGACAGGGAGGGTCACCCCTCCACTTT. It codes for CASSRQPGQGGSPLHF.

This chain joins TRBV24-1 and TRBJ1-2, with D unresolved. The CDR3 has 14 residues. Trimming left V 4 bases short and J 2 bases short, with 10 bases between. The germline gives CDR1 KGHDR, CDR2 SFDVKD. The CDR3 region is CATSDLAKNYGYTF. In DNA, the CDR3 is TGTGCCACCAGTGACCTTGCCAAGAACTATGGCTACACCTTC.

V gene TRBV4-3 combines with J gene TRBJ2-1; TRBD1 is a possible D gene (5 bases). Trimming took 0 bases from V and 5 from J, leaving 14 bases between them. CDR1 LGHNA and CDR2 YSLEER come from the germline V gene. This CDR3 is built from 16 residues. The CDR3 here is CASSQDRQGGNNEQFF. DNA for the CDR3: TGCGCCAGCAGCCAAGATAGGCAGGGTGGGAACAATGAGCAGTTCTTC.

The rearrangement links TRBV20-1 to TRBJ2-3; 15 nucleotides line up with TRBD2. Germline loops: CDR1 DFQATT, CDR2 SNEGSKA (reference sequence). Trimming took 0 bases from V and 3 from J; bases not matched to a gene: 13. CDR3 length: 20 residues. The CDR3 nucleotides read TGCAGTGCTAGAGACCCCTTGGGACTAGCGGGAGGTCAAGGGACAGATACGCAGTATTTT. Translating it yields CSARDPLGLAGGQGTDTQYF.

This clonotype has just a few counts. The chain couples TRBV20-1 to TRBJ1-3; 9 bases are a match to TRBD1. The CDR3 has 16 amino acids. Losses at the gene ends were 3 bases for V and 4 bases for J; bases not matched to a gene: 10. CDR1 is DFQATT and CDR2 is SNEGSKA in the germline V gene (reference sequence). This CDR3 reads CSARGFPGQGGNTIYF. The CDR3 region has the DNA TGCAGTGCTAGGGGCTTCCCGGGACAGGGAGGAAACACCATATATTTT.

CDR3 sequence reads: CASSPTGDSETQYF. In DNA form, the CDR3 reads TGTGCCAGCTCACCGACAGGGGATTCGGAGACCCAGTACTTC. The chain employs TRBV18 and TRBJ2-5, with 8 bases identical to TRBD1. This CDR3 is 14 amino acids long. Germline V gene lookup returns CDR1 KGHSH and CDR2 LQKENI. Trimming took 3 bases from V and 5 from J; bases not matched to a gene: 5.

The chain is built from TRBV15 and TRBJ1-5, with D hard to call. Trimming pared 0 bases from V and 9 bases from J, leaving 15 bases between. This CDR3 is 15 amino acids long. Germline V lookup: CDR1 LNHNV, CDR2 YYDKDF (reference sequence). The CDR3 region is CATSRDWTPLRPQHF. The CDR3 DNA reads TGTGCCACCAGCAGAGATTGGACCCCCCTGCGGCCCCAGCATTTT.

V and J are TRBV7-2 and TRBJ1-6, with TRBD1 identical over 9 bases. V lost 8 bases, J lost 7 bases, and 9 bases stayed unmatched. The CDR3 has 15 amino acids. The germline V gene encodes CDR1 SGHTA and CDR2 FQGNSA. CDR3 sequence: CASSSWDRVNSPLHF. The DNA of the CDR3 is TGTGCCAGCTCCTCGTGGGACAGGGTAAATTCACCCCTCCACTTT.

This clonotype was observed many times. The CDR3 reads CASSLARGIAYEQYF. Here the CDR3 DNA reads TGTGCCAGCAGCTTAGCGCGCGGGATAGCCTACGAGCAGTACTTC. The J gene is TRBJ2-7, the V gene TRBV7-8; possibly TRBD2 for D (6 bases). The germline V and J ends were trimmed by 0 bases and 2 bases, with 11 bases remaining between them. Germline V gene data show CDR1 as SGHVS and CDR2 as FQNEAQ. The CDR3 has 15 amino acids.

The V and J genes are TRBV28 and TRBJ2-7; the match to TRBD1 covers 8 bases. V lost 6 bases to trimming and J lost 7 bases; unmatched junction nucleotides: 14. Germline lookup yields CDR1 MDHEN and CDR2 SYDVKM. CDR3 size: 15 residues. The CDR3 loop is CASRSARQGFLEQYF. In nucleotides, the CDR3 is TGTGCCAGCAGATCCGCGAGACAGGGGTTTCTTGAGCAGTACTTC. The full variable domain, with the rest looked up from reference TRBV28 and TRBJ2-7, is DVKVTQSSRYLVKRTGEKVFLECVQDMDHENMFWYRQDPGLGLRLIYFSYDVKMKEKGDIPEGYSVSREKKERFSLILESASTNQTSMYLCASRSARQGFLEQYFGPGTRLTVT.

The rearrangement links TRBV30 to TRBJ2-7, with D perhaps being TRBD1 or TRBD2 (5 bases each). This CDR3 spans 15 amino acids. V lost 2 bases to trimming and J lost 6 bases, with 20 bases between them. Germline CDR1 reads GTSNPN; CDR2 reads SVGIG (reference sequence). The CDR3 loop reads CAWSPWAGSGREQYF. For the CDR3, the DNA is TGTGCCTGGAGTCCTTGGGCAGGGTCGGGACGCGAGCAGTACTTC. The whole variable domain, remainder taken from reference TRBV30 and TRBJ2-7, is SQTIHQWPATLVQPVGSPLSLECTVEGTSNPNLYWYRQAAGRGLQLLFYSVGIGQISSEVPQNLSASRPQDRQFILSSKKLLLSDSGFYLCAWSPWAGSGREQYFGPGTRLTVT.

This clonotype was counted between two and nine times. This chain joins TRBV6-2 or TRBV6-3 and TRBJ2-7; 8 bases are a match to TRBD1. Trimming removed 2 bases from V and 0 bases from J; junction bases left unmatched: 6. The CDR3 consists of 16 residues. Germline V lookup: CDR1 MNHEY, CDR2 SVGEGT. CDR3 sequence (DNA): TGTGCCAGCAGTTACCCAAAGGACAGGGTCTCCTACGAGCAGTACTTC. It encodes CASSYPKDRVSYEQYF.

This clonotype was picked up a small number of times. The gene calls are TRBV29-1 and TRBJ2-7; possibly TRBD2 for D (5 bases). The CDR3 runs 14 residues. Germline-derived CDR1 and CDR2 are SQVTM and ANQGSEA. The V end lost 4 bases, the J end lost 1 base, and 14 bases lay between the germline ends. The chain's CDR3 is CSVVVGRDSYEQYF. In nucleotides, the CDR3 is TGCAGCGTTGTAGTGGGTCGGGATTCCTACGAGCAGTACTTC.

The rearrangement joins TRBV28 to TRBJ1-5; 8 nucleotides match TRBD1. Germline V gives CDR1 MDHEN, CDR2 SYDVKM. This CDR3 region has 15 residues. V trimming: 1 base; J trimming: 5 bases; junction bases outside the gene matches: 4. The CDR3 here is CASSLSDRGHQPQHF. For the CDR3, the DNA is TGTGCCAGCAGTTTATCCGACAGGGGACATCAGCCCCAGCATTTT.

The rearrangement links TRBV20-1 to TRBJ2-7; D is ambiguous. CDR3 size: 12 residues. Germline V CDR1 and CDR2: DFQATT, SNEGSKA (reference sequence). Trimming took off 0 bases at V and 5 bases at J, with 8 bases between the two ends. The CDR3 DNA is TGCAGTGCTAGAGATTGGGGAAACGAGCAGTACTTC. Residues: CSARDWGNEQYF.